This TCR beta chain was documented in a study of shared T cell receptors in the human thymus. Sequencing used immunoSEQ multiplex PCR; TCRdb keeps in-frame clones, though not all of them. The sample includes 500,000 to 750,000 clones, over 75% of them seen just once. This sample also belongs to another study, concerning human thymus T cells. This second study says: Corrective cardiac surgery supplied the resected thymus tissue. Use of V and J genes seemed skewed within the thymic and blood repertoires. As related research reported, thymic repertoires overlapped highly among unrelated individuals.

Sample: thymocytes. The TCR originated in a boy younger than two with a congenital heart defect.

The CDR3 sequence: CASSQEGRGTIIDGYTF. The DNA for the CDR3 is TGTGCCAGCAGCCAAGAGGGCAGGGGTACAATTATTGATGGCTACACCTTC. The rearrangement links TRBV14 to TRBJ1-2; TRBD1 is a possible D gene (6 bases). V dropped 0 bases and J dropped 6 bases, with 20 bases sitting between them. Germline V gene sequence: CDR1 SGHDN, CDR2 FVKESK. This CDR3 is built from 17 residues.